This is a list of T cell receptor beta chains from one sample in a study of CD8 T cells in Susac syndrome. TCRdb called the immunoSEQ multiplex PCR reads again in MiXCR, with one record for every CDR3 protein. The data show roughly 140,000 distinct CDR3 sequences, about 95% seen once. Sample: CD8+ T cells from PBMCs. The receptors shown here come from a human donor with multiple sclerosis. Each CDR3 is given with its conserved first and last residue. D genes are given only for firm matches. Clone size appears in some rows only: once, few, many, or a class for an expanded clone.

d_call	j_call	v_call	clone_size	cdr3_aa	cdr3_nt
NA	TRBJ2-2	TRBV29-1	NA	CSVEGLGGTGELFF	TGCAGCGTTGAGGGCCTAGGGGGCACCGGGGAGCTGTTTTTT
NA	TRBJ2-2	TRBV12-3/TRBV12-4	NA	CASSVTGTATGELFF	TGTGCCAGCAGTGTGACCGGGACGGCTACCGGGGAGCTGTTTTTT
NA	TRBJ2-1	TRBV5-6	once	CASSLDVLPSYNEQFF	TGTGCCAGCAGCTTGGACGTCCTACCCTCCTACAATGAGCAGTTCTTC
NA	TRBJ1-1	TRBV10-1	NA	CARRGHHPEKNTEAFF	TGCGCCAGACGGGGACACCACCCCGAAAAGAACACTGAAGCTTTCTTT
NA	TRBJ1-2	TRBV9	NA	CASSVGGAVYGYTF	TGTGCCAGCAGCGTAGGTGGGGCAGTCTATGGCTACACCTTC
TRBD1	TRBJ2-1	TRBV12-3/TRBV12-4	NA	CASSLGTGYNEQFF	TGTGCCAGCAGTTTAGGGACAGGGTACAATGAGCAGTTCTTC
NA	TRBJ2-4	TRBV29-1	NA	CSAEEEGPINIQYF	TGCAGCGCCGAGGAGGAGGGGCCCATTAACATTCAGTACTTC
NA	TRBJ2-1	TRBV2	NA	CASRGLLVYEQFF	TGTGCCAGCAGGGGACTGTTGGTCTATGAGCAGTTCTTC
NA	TRBJ2-5	TRBV4-1	once	CASSQAGRLVTQYF	TGCGCCAGCAGCCAAGCTGGGCGACTCGTGACCCAGTACTTC
TRBD2	TRBJ2-3	TRBV12-3/TRBV12-4	few	CASSPSGDTQYF	TGTGCCAGCAGTCCTAGCGGGGATACGCAGTATTTT
TRBD1	TRBJ1-1	TRBV6-5	NA	CASSYSSGTGRFQNTEAFF	TGTGCCAGCAGTTACTCGAGTGGGACAGGGAGGTTTCAGAACACTGAAGCTTTCTTT
NA	TRBJ2-5	TRBV13	NA	CASSQDIQETQYF	TGTGCCAGCAGTCAGGATATTCAAGAGACCCAGTACTTC
NA	TRBJ2-7	TRBV18	NA	CASSPPSGTLSGTYEQYF	TGTGCCAGCTCACCTCCCTCCGGGACCCTGTCAGGCACCTACGAGCAGTACTTC
NA	TRBJ2-7	TRBV3-1	once	CASSQDVGEQYF	TGTGCCAGCAGCCAAGATGTGGGGGAGCAGTACTTC
TRBD1	TRBJ1-5	TRBV7-2	NA	CASSQTGTSNQPQHF	TGTGCCAGCAGCCAGACAGGGACAAGCAATCAGCCCCAGCATTTT
NA	TRBJ2-7	TRBV27	NA	CASSLSGEAKGQYF	TGTGCCAGCAGTTTATCGGGAGAGGCCAAAGGGCAGTACTTC
NA	TRBJ2-1	TRBV5-6	NA	CASSTKPWALSSYNEQFF	TGTGCCAGCAGTACTAAGCCTTGGGCCCTCAGCTCCTACAATGAGCAGTTCTTC
NA	TRBJ2-1	TRBV3-1	NA	CASSPDSYRPNEQFF	TGTGCCAGCAGCCCGGACAGTTACCGGCCAAATGAGCAGTTCTTC
NA	TRBJ1-2	TRBV29-1	NA	CSVLDGGLAGYTF	TGCAGCGTGTTAGACGGTGGCTTGGCTGGCTACACCTTC
NA	TRBJ1-2	TRBV2	NA	CASILRGPDYTF	TGTGCCAGCATCCTACGTGGGCCGGACTACACCTTC
TRBD1	TRBJ2-3	TRBV9	NA	CASSVEGAADTQYF	TGTGCCAGCAGCGTAGAGGGGGCCGCAGATACGCAGTATTTT
NA	TRBJ2-3	TRBV18	NA	CASSPLPRRMADTQYF	TGTGCCAGCTCACCACTACCTAGGAGGATGGCAGATACGCAGTATTTT
TRBD1	TRBJ1-2	TRBV20-1	NA	CSASDTRQGNYGYTF	TGCAGTGCTAGCGACACGCGACAGGGTAACTATGGCTACACCTTC
TRBD1	TRBJ2-2	TRBV11-2	NA	CASSSPQGVYTGELFF	TGTGCCAGCAGCTCTCCCCAGGGGGTTTACACCGGGGAGCTGTTTTTT
TRBD2	TRBJ2-1	TRBV24-1	NA	CATSPGLAGRVGYNEQFF	TGTGCCACCAGTCCGGGACTAGCGGGGCGTGTGGGCTACAATGAGCAGTTCTTC
NA	TRBJ2-3	TRBV5-4	NA	CASRGFTDTQYF	TGTGCCAGCAGGGGCTTCACAGATACGCAGTATTTT
NA	TRBJ2-7	TRBV5-1	NA	CASSLGGDGEQYF	TGCGCCAGCAGCTTGGGAGGGGACGGCGAGCAGTACTTC
NA	TRBJ1-1	TRBV30	NA	CAWSSLPDSFNTEAFF	TGTGCCTGGAGTTCATTACCGGACAGTTTCAACACTGAAGCTTTCTTT
TRBD2	TRBJ2-1	TRBV29-1	NA	CSVRKGLAGPLTNSYNEQFF	TGCAGCGTTCGTAAGGGACTAGCGGGGCCCTTAACCAACTCCTACAATGAGCAGTTCTTC
NA	TRBJ2-5	TRBV5-1	NA	CASSLGGLPQETQYF	TGCGCCAGCAGCTTGGGGGGGCTGCCGCAAGAGACCCAGTACTTC
TRBD1	TRBJ2-3	TRBV5-6	NA	CASSWGTGPSTDTQYF	TGTGCCAGCAGCTGGGGGACAGGTCCGAGCACAGATACGCAGTATTTT
NA	TRBJ2-5	TRBV25-1	NA	CASSEFGSLEETQYF	TGTGCCAGCAGTGAATTCGGCAGTCTCGAAGAGACCCAGTACTTC
NA	TRBJ2-5	TRBV5-6	NA	CASSAGTLQETQYF	TGTGCCAGCAGCGCGGGGACACTCCAAGAGACCCAGTACTTC
NA	TRBJ1-1	TRBV24-1	NA	CATSDSGRSFF	TGTGCCACCAGTGATTCGGGACGAAGTTTCTTT
NA	TRBJ2-1	TRBV7-9	NA	CASSLEQVEQFF	TGTGCCAGCAGCTTAGAGCAGGTTGAGCAGTTCTTC
TRBD1	TRBJ2-7	TRBV27	NA	CASQPTGISYEQYF	TGTGCCAGTCAACCGACAGGGATCTCCTACGAGCAGTACTTC
NA	TRBJ2-5	TRBV27	NA	CASRPRGKETQYF	TGTGCCAGCAGGCCACGGGGGAAAGAGACCCAGTACTTC
NA	TRBJ2-2	TRBV3-1	NA	CASSHRDKNTGELFF	TGTGCCAGCAGCCATAGGGACAAGAACACCGGGGAGCTGTTTTTT
TRBD1	TRBJ1-2	TRBV10-3	NA	CAINLGQGAFFGYTF	TGTGCCATCAACCTCGGACAGGGAGCCTTCTTTGGCTACACCTTC
TRBD1	TRBJ2-7	TRBV29-1	once	CSVGVTGWDEQYF	TGCAGCGTTGGGGTGACAGGGTGGGACGAGCAGTACTTC
TRBD2	TRBJ2-2	TRBV4-2	NA	CASSQDSGQGNTGELFF	TGTGCCAGCAGCCAAGATAGCGGGCAGGGGAACACCGGGGAGCTGTTTTTT
NA	TRBJ2-3	TRBV13	once	CASSSRRSGTDTQYF	TGTGCCAGCAGCTCCCGAAGGAGCGGCACAGATACGCAGTATTTT
NA	TRBJ2-3	TRBV28	NA	CASSLSLRDNTQYF	TGTGCCAGCAGTTTATCCCTCCGGGACAATACGCAGTATTTT
TRBD2	TRBJ2-3	TRBV27	NA	CASTRLAGNTDTQYF	TGTGCCAGCACCAGACTAGCGGGGAACACAGATACGCAGTATTTT
NA	TRBJ2-3	TRBV7-3	NA	CASAPRGPAVDSTDTQYF	TGTGCCAGCGCCCCTCGGGGCCCGGCGGTTGATAGCACAGATACGCAGTATTTT
TRBD1	TRBJ1-2	TRBV6-5	NA	CASSYSEGARYGYTF	TGTGCCAGCAGTTACTCGGAGGGGGCGAGGTATGGCTACACCTTC
TRBD1	TRBJ2-5	TRBV29-1	NA	CSAELDRARQETQYF	TGCAGCGCAGAGTTGGACAGGGCGCGGCAAGAGACCCAGTACTTC
TRBD1	TRBJ2-3	TRBV13	once	CASSLFGRGITDTQYF	TGTGCCAGCAGCTTATTCGGCAGGGGGATTACAGATACGCAGTATTTT
NA	TRBJ1-5	TRBV7-8	NA	CASSHLRLSNQPQHF	TGTGCCAGCAGCCACCTGAGGCTTAGCAATCAGCCCCAGCATTTT
NA	TRBJ1-5	TRBV15	NA	CATSRPGEGGNQPQHF	TGTGCCACCAGCAGACCAGGGGAAGGGGGCAATCAGCCCCAGCATTTT
TRBD1	TRBJ2-5	TRBV20-1	once	CSARDWQGAQEETQYF	TGCAGTGCTAGAGATTGGCAGGGGGCGCAAGAAGAGACCCAGTACTTC
NA	TRBJ2-1	TRBV7-8	NA	CASSLDLPDRVDYNEQFF	TGTGCCAGCAGCTTAGATCTCCCGGACAGAGTTGATTACAATGAGCAGTTCTTC
NA	TRBJ1-5	TRBV9	NA	CASSVEGGTEPQHF	TGTGCCAGCAGCGTAGAGGGGGGGACGGAGCCCCAGCATTTT
NA	TRBJ1-5	TRBV30	NA	CAWTLGYNQPQHF	TGTGCCTGGACCCTCGGTTACAATCAGCCCCAGCATTTT
NA	TRBJ2-7	TRBV16	NA	CASSQSAYEQYF	TGTGCCAGCAGCCAATCGGCCTACGAGCAGTACTTC
NA	TRBJ2-7	TRBV12-3/TRBV12-4	NA	CASSPHLGGEYF	TGTGCCAGCAGTCCGCACCTCGGGGGCGAGTACTTC
TRBD1	TRBJ1-2	TRBV27	once	CASSWDSGYGYTF	TGTGCCAGCAGTTGGGACAGCGGCTATGGCTACACCTTC